This T cell receptor (beta chain) is drawn from a study of shared clonotypes between healthy human individuals. Study findings and constraints: In this cohort, only blood was sampled, and tissue repertoires likely differ.

The CDR3 contains 16 residues. The germline V and J ends were trimmed by 3 bases and 4 bases, with 16 bases remaining between them. The germline V gene encodes CDR1 LNHDA and CDR2 SQIVND (reference sequence). Only one count was recorded for this clone. Its antigen remains unidentified. The repertoire was sequenced with immunoSEQ multiplex PCR; TCRdb's copy has only in-frame clones and lacks some. This sample has 650,000 to 700,000 clones, with 90% found just once. Sequencing was performed on memory CD8+ T cells from PBMCs. Stated subset: CD45RO+ cells pooled with CCR7-negative TemRA cells. The TCR originated in a man aged 18 to 35 in good health. Some clones in this sample may be carry-over from other donors' samples. This sequence joins TRBV19 and TRBJ2-1; D call uncertain. The CDR3 DNA is TGTGCCAGTAGTATTTGGAAGCGATCCGATTACAATGAGCAGTTCTTC. Its protein product is CASSIWKRSDYNEQFF.